The clone carrying this T cell receptor beta chain has only a few counts. Its antigen is undetermined. This entry belongs to a study of vaccination and CD4 T cells after COVID-19. On the study more broadly: Drawing of post-COVID samples took place a median approximately 100 days after diagnosis (range 35 to 161). Findings and caveats of the study: A median about 90% of convalescent patients' SARS-CoV-2-reactive clones emerged only after vaccination.

This CDR3 has 17 amino acids. Germline V gene data show CDR1 as SGHAT and CDR2 as FQNNGV. Trimming at V came to 5 bases and at J to 5 bases, leaving 5 bases not matched to a gene. With the Oncomine TCR Beta short-read assay, DNA from cultured CD4+ T cells was sequenced. From the PCR reads, TCRdb called clonotypes with MiXCR, one entry per CDR3 protein. Of some 15,000 distinct CDR3 sequences in the sample, 30% to 35% were seen once. The treatment was: roughly ten-day PBMC culture with coronavirus spike peptide pools or control peptides (ViraFEST assay). This clonotype originated in a human donor who had recovered from COVID-19. Sequenced material: CD4+ T cells from blood, cultured in vitro, taken after SARS-CoV-2 vaccination. This chain connects TRBV11-2 to TRBJ2-6; 14 bases are shared with TRBD2. In DNA, the CDR3 is TGTGCCAGCAGCGTGACTAGCGGGAGGGCCTGGGCCAACGTCCTGACTTTC. Encoded protein: CASSVTSGRAWANVLTF.